This TCR beta chain was recovered during a study of lymphopenia after photon versus proton radiotherapy. Study outcomes and limitations: Survival link was tested only in deceased patients; proton benefit remains a possibility. After lymphocyte nadir, photon-treated repertoires showed oligoclonal expansion, especially CD8+ Temra. Under photons, naive T cells and diversity fell while effector/memory populations rose.

CDR1 is LGHNA and CDR2 is YSLEER in the germline V gene. The CDR3 runs 18 residues. V lost 1 base to trimming and J lost 10 bases; unmatched junction nucleotides: 15. To note about this clone: No antigen is known for it.

Sequencing was performed with immunoSEQ multiplex PCR; in TCRdb, only in-frame clones are kept and a portion is missing. The sample contains 9,500 to 15,000 clones, around 90% of which appear only once. Sequenced material: peripheral blood, taken from a patient treated with proton-based radiotherapy. The receptor comes from a man between 60 and 75 years old with pancreatic cancer. The chain employs TRBV4-3 and TRBJ2-1, with TRBD2 matching 11 bases. The CDR3 sequence is CASSQASSLAGGKWEQFF. The CDR3 DNA reads TGCGCCAGCAGCCAAGCAAGCTCTCTAGCGGGAGGAAAGTGGGAGCAGTTCTTC.